This entry lists 18 T cell receptor beta chains sequenced from one sample in a study of shared clonotypes between healthy human individuals (dated by TCRdb to 2018 to 2021). CD8 naive samples were obtained by positive selection for CCR7 among CD45RO-negative cells, yielding a CD45RA+CCR7+ population from which TemRA cells were excluded. The library was obtained by the immunoSEQ multiplex PCR assay. The table comes from immuneACCESS by way of TCRdb, which keeps in-frame sequences with V and J called. Part of the clones is missing from these tables; in studies checked, under half for an unresolved V gene and the rest for unknown reasons. This sample comprises about 2.2 million clones, around 95% of them detected only once. The ten top clones hold about 1.6% of the sample. Sequencing was done on a sample of naive CD8+ T cells from PBMCs. Per the publication, the cell subset or site label means: CD45RA+CCR7+. The receptors originated from a man younger than 30 in good health. Some clones in this sample may be carry-over from other donors' samples.

The chain is built from TRBV7-9 and TRBJ1-3; no definite D call. This CDR3 contains 15 residues. V shed 0 bases and J shed 2 bases, with 8 bases lying between them. Germline CDR1 and CDR2: SEHNR and FQNEAQ (reference sequence). Written as DNA, the CDR3 is TGTGCCAGCAGCTTAGCGCCCGCGGCTGGAAACACCATATATTTT. Encoded protein: CASSLAPAAGNTIYF.

The V gene is TRBV7-9, the J gene TRBJ2-7, with D tentatively TRBD1 or TRBD2 (5 bases each). This CDR3 has 15 amino acids. Trimming removed 0 bases at V and 0 bases at J, with 9 bases between. Germline CDR1 is SEHNR and CDR2 is FQNEAQ (reference sequence). CDR3 coding DNA: TGTGCCAGCAGCTTAGCGCTCGGGGCCTCCTACGAGCAGTACTTC. Translating gives CASSLALGASYEQYF.

J is TRBJ2-5 and V is TRBV7-9; tentative D call: TRBD2 (7 bases). V dropped 7 bases and J dropped 7 bases, with 19 bases sitting between them. The CDR3 extends over 14 amino acids. The germline CDR1 and CDR2 sequences are SEHNR and FQNEAQ (reference sequence). This chain's CDR3 is CASTPGGRGGTQYF. The CDR3 DNA reads as TGTGCCAGCACCCCGGGGGGCCGGGGTGGGACCCAGTACTTC. The full variable domain, rest sourced from reference TRBV7-9 and TRBJ2-5, is DTGVSQNPRHKITKRGQNVTFRCDPISEHNRLYWYRQTLGQGPEFLTYFQNEAQLEKSRLLSDRFSAERPKGSFSTLEIQRTEQGDSAMYLCASTPGGRGGTQYFGPGTRLLVL.

The chain has TRBV7-9 and TRBJ2-1; TRBD1 or TRBD2 may be the D gene (6 bases each). This CDR3 contains 13 residues. In germline, CDR1 is SEHNR, CDR2 FQNEAQ (reference sequence). V gave up 6 bases and J gave up 9 bases, with 15 bases separating them. The CDR3 region is CASSFPGASEQFF. Here the CDR3 DNA reads TGTGCCAGCAGTTTTCCGGGGGCGAGTGAGCAGTTCTTC.

The genes are TRBV9 and TRBJ2-1, with 13 bases lining up with TRBD2. In germline, CDR1 is SGDLS, CDR2 YYNGEE. Trimming took 3 bases from V and 7 from J; bases not matched to a gene: 4. The CDR3 totals 15 residues. The CDR3 DNA reads as TGTGCCAGCAGCGCCCTGACTAGCGGGAGGAATGAGCAGTTCTTC. Translating gives CASSALTSGRNEQFF.

To note about this clone: The sample carries other DNA sequences with the same CDR3. The genes are TRBV5-1 and TRBJ1-2; 11 bases line up with TRBD1. Losses at the gene ends were 3 bases for V and 6 bases for J; bases not matched to a gene: 1. Germline-derived CDR1 and CDR2 are SGHRS and YFSETQ. The CDR3 is made up of 13 amino acids. The chain's CDR3 is CASSWTGGDGYTF. The CDR3 DNA sequence: TGCGCCAGCAGCTGGACAGGGGGCGATGGCTACACCTTC.

This clone has just one count. V and J are TRBV28 and TRBJ2-7; D gene unclear. The CDR3 consists of 14 residues. Germline-derived CDR1 and CDR2 are MDHEN and SYDVKM. Trimming removed 6 bases from V and 7 bases from J, with 19 bases in between. CDR3: CASSRLGEIGEQYF. CDR3 in DNA: TGTGCCAGCAGCCGACTTGGAGAGATCGGAGAGCAGTACTTC.

The chain couples TRBV27 to TRBJ2-1, with D possibly being TRBD2 (5 bases). Trimming took 3 bases from V and 7 from J, leaving 13 bases between them. Germline lookup yields CDR1 MNHEY and CDR2 SMNVEV (reference sequence). The CDR3 is made up of 14 amino acids. The CDR3 loop is CASSFDGTGNEQFF. The DNA of the CDR3 is TGTGCCAGCAGTTTTGACGGTACGGGGAATGAGCAGTTCTTC.

CDR3 nucleotide sequence: TGTGCCAGCAGCCCCGGCCTGGGACAGTTAGCCAAAAACATTCAGTACTTC. Protein product: CASSPGLGQLAKNIQYF. The gene calls are TRBV7-9 and TRBJ2-4; 7 bases are shared with TRBD1. The J segment lost 0 bases and the V segment lost 5 bases, leaving 10 bases of the junction unmatched. The CDR3 has 17 amino acids. CDR1 is SEHNR and CDR2 is FQNEAQ in the germline V gene (reference sequence).

This clone has just a few counts. V is TRBV7-9 and J is TRBJ2-1; D gene ambiguous. Germline V gene sequence: CDR1 SEHNR, CDR2 FQNEAQ (reference sequence). The CDR3 has 16 amino acids. Trimming stripped 5 bases from V and 4 bases from J, with 18 bases between. The CDR3 sequence: CASSPKSGNSYNEQFF. The CDR3 DNA reads TGTGCCAGCAGCCCGAAGAGTGGGAACTCTTACAATGAGCAGTTCTTC.

The genes are TRBV28 and TRBJ2-7, with 7 bases identical to TRBD1. CDR1 is MDHEN and CDR2 is SYDVKM in the germline V gene. This CDR3 is built from 14 residues. V gave up 6 bases and J gave up 2 bases; unmatched junction bases: 7. CDR3 loop: CASSSNRGPYEQYF. CDR3 DNA: TGTGCCAGCAGCTCAAACAGGGGACCCTACGAGCAGTACTTC.

This clone was counted only a few times. The chain employs TRBV7-9 and TRBJ2-4; perhaps TRBD2 as D (5 bases). The CDR3 has 16 amino acids. Trimming cost V 0 bases and J 0 bases, with 9 bases left between them. Germline V gene sequence: CDR1 SEHNR, CDR2 FQNEAQ (reference sequence). CDR3 bases: TGTGCCAGCAGCTTAGCTCTCGGGATAGCCAAAAACATTCAGTACTTC. Translating gives CASSLALGIAKNIQYF.

This chain's CDR3 is CASSLQVSYGYTF. CDR3 in DNA: TGTGCCAGCAGCTTACAGGTTTCCTATGGCTACACCTTC. This chain uses TRBV13 with TRBJ1-2; D not resolved. Trimming took off 2 bases at V and 4 bases at J, with 8 bases between the two ends. Germline V gene data show CDR1 as PRHDT and CDR2 as FYEKMQ (reference sequence). This CDR3 contains 13 residues.

This clone was counted a single time. This same CDR3 is encoded by further DNA sequences in the sample. The rearrangement links TRBV29-1 to TRBJ2-1, with D maybe TRBD1 (6 bases). Germline CDR1 is SQVTM and CDR2 is ANQGSEA. CDR3 size: 15 residues. The ends were cut back, 1 base at V and 0 bases at J, with 10 bases in the middle. The CDR3 protein is CSVEGGRSSYNEQFF. CDR3 nucleotides: TGCAGCGTTGAAGGGGGGCGGAGCTCCTACAATGAGCAGTTCTTC.

The gene calls are TRBV4-1 and TRBJ1-1; D unclear. The CDR3 contains 15 residues. V dropped 0 bases and J dropped 4 bases, with 12 bases sitting between them. Germline CDR1 MGHRA, CDR2 YSYEKL. Here the CDR3 DNA reads TGCGCCAGCAGCCAAGATGTCTCGCTTCCCACTGAAGCTTTCTTT. It yields the protein CASSQDVSLPTEAFF.

V and J are TRBV2 and TRBJ1-5, with D possibly matching TRBD1 (5 bases). This CDR3 has 15 residues. CDR1 SNHLY and CDR2 FYNNEI come from the germline V gene. Between the trimmed V and J ends, which lost 0 bases and 7 bases, there was a span of 13 bases. CDR3 sequence reads: CASSEALGDTQPQHF. The CDR3 DNA reads TGTGCCAGCAGTGAAGCGCTGGGGGATACGCAGCCCCAGCATTTT.

V usage is TRBV6-1 and J usage is TRBJ2-5; the D gene is possibly TRBD2 (5 bases). Germline V lookup: CDR1 MNHNS, CDR2 SASEGT. CDR3 length equals 15 residues. The chain's CDR3 is CASERQRTVGETQYF. CDR3 DNA: TGTGCTAGCGAACGCCAGAGGACGGTAGGGGAGACCCAGTACTTC.

This clone was observed a handful of times. The sample carries other DNA sequences with the same CDR3. This chain connects TRBV27 to TRBJ1-5; the D gene is possibly TRBD1 (5 bases). From germline, CDR1 is MNHEY and CDR2 SMNVEV (reference sequence). V gave up 2 bases and J gave up 2 bases, with 7 bases separating them. The CDR3 runs 14 residues. The CDR3 spells CASSLLGGNQPQHF. CDR3 nucleotide sequence: TGTGCCAGCAGTTTACTAGGGGGCAATCAGCCCCAGCATTTT.